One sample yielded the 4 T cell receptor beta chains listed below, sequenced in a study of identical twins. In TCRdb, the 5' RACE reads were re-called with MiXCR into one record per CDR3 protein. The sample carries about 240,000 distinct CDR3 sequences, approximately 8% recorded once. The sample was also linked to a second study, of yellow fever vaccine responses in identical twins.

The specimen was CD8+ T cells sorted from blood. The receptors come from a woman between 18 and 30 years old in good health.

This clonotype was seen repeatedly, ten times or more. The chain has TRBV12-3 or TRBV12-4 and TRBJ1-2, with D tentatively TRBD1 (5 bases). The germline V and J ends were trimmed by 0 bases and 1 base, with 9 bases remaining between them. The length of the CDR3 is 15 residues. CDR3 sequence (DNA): TGTGCCAGCAGTTTAGCGGGGCGGAGTAACTATGGCTACACCTTC. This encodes CASSLAGRSNYGYTF.

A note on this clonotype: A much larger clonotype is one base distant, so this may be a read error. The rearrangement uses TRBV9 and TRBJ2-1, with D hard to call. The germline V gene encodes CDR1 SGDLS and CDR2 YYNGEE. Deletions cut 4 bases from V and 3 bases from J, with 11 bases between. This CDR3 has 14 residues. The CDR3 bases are TGTGCCAGCAGCCCCGAAGCCTGCTACAATGAGCAGTTCTTC. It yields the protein CASSPEACYNEQFF.

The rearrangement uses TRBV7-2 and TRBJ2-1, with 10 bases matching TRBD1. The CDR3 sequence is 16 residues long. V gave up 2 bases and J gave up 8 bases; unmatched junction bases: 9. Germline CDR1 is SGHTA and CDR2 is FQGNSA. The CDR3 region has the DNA TGTGCCAGCAGCTTACCCCGGGACAGGGGTAGCCATGAGCAGTTCTTC. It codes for CASSLPRDRGSHEQFF.

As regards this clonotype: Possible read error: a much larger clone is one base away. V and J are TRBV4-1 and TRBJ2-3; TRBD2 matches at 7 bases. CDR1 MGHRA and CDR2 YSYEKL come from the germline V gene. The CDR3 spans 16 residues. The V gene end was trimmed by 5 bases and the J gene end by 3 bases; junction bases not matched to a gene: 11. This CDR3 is CASSIQLARGTDTQYF. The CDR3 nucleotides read TGCGCCAGCAGCATCCAACTAGCGAGAGGAACAGATACGCAGTATTTT.